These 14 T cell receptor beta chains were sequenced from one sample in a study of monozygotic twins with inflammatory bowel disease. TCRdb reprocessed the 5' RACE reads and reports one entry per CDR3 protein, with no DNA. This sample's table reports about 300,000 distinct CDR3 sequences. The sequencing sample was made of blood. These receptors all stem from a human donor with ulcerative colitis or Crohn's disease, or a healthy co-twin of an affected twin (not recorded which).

The chain's CDR3 is CASSLWALSTYNEQFF. The chain recombines TRBV14 with TRBJ2-1; lacking DNA, the TRBD2 call made by TCRdb goes unchecked. Germline V gives CDR1 SGHDN, CDR2 FVKESK. The CDR3 runs 16 residues. Filled out from reference TRBV14 and TRBJ2-1, the complete variable domain reads EAGVTQFPSHSVIEKGQTVTLRCDPISGHDNLYWYRRVMGKEIKFLLHFVKESKQDESGMPNNRFLAERTGGTYSTLKVQPAELEDSGVYFCASSLWALSTYNEQFFGPGTRLTVL.

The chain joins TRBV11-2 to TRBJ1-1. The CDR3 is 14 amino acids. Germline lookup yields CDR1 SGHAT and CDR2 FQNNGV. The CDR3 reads CASSPSWRNTEAFF.

Here the CDR3 reads CASSGTGVIYEQYF. V is TRBV28 and J is TRBJ2-7; the TRBD1 assignment by TCRdb is unverifiable without DNA. Looked up from germline, CDR1 is MDHEN and CDR2 is SYDVKM. The CDR3 spans 14 residues.

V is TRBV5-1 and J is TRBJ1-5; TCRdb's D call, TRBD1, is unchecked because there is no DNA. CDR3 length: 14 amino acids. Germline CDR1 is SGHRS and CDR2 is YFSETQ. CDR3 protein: CASSFIGGEQPQHF.

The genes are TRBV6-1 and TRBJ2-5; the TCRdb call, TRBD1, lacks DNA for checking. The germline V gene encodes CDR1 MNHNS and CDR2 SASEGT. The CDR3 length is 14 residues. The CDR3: CASSGTGRAKTQYF.

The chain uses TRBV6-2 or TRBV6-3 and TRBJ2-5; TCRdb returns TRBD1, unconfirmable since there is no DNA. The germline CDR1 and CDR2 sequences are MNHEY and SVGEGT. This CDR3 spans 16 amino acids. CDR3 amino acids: CASSSRGGPEGETQYF.

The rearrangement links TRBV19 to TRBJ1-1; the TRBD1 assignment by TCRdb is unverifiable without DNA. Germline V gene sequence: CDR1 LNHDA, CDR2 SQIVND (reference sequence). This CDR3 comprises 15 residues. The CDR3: CASSRWGLGNTEAFF.

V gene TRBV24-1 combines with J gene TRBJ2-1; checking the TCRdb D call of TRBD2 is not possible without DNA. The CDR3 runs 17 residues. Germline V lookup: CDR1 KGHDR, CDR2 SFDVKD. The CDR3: CATSDPIAGGGPNEQFF.

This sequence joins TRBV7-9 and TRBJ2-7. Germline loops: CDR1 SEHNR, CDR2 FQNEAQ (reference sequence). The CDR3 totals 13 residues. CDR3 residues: CASSPIGVDEQYF. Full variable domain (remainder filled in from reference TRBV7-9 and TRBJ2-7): DTGVSQNPRHKITKRGQNVTFRCDPISEHNRLYWYRQTLGQGPEFLTYFQNEAQLEKSRLLSDRFSAERPKGSFSTLEIQRTEQGDSAMYLCASSPIGVDEQYFGPGTRLTVT.

CDR3 region: CASSLRETILRGEQYF. This chain uses TRBV7-2 with TRBJ2-7; the D gene TCRdb calls, TRBD1, cannot be checked with no DNA. The CDR3 is 16 residues long. Germline CDR1 reads SGHTA; CDR2 reads FQGNSA.

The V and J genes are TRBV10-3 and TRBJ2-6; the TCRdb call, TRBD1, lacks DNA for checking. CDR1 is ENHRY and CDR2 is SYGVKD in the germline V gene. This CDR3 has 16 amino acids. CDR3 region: CAISAWGGTGANVLTF.

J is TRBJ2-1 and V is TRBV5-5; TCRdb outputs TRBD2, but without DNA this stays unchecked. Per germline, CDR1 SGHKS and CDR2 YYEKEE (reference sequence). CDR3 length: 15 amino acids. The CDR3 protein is CASSLIVGLTSEQFF.

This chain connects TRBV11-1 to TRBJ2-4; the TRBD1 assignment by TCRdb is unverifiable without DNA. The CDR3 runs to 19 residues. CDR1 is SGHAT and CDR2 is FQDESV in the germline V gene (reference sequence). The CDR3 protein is CASSLAMGDPTNAKNIQYF.

The CDR3 reads CASSLDGDTQYF. This chain links TRBV28 with TRBJ2-3. CDR3 length: 12 residues. CDR1 is MDHEN, CDR2 SYDVKM, per germline. The full variable domain, in which reference TRBV28 and TRBJ2-3 provide the parts outside the CDR3, is DVKVTQSSRYLVKRTGEKVFLECVQDMDHENMFWYRQDPGLGLRLIYFSYDVKMKEKGDIPEGYSVSREKKERFSLILESASTNQTSMYLCASSLDGDTQYFGPGTRLTVL.